A selection of T cell receptor beta chains follows, all from one sample in a study of T cells in localized non-small cell lung cancer. TCRdb's table, derived via immunoSEQ multiplex PCR, lists solely in-frame clones and lacks some. The table has tens of thousands of clones, around 92% seen once. The sequenced sample was peripheral blood, obtained before any cancer treatment. The receptors derive from an older female donor with stage I lung adenocarcinoma. CDR3s include the opening cysteine and the closing phenylalanine or tryptophan. D genes are given only for firm matches. Clone size is given for some rows only: seen once, a few or many times, or a class if the clone is expanded.

>TRBJ1-5|NA|TRBV30|NA
CAWSADWGNQPQHF
TGTGCCTGGAGTGCGGATTGGGGCAATCAGCCCCAGCATTTT
>TRBJ1-2|NA|TRBV19|TRBD1
CASNPGDRDYGYTF
TGTGCCAGTAACCCAGGGGACAGGGACTATGGCTACACCTTC
>TRBJ2-7|NA|TRBV28|TRBD1
CASSPPGQKTYEQYF
TGTGCCAGCAGTCCTCCGGGACAGAAGACCTACGAGCAGTACTTC
>TRBJ1-1|NA|TRBV27|NA
CASSLSSVPNTEAFF
TGTGCCAGCAGTTTATCGTCAGTACCGAACACTGAAGCTTTCTTT
>TRBJ2-1|NA|TRBV10-2|NA
CASSISLNEQFF
TGCGCCAGCAGTATCAGCTTGAATGAGCAGTTCTTC
>TRBJ2-1|NA|TRBV4-2|NA
CASSQVTYNEQFF
TGTGCCAGCAGCCAAGTCACCTACAATGAGCAGTTCTTC
>TRBJ1-3|NA|TRBV7-2|NA
CASSFQGTSGNTIYF
TGTGCCAGCAGCTTTCAGGGTACCTCTGGAAACACCATATATTTT
>TRBJ2-7|once|TRBV2|NA
CASSEKLSALKF
TGTGCCAGCAGTGAAAAATTGTCAGCTTTAAAGTTC
>TRBJ2-5|NA|TRBV23-1|NA
CASPLGANQETQYF
TGCGCCAGCCCCCTTGGGGCTAACCAAGAGACCCAGTACTTC
>TRBJ2-7|NA|TRBV6-1|NA
CASSEAGRTYEQYF
TGTGCCAGCAGTGAAGCAGGCAGGACCTACGAGCAGTACTTC
>TRBJ1-2|NA|TRBV9|NA
CASSSLPGGGYGYTF
TGTGCCAGCAGCTCCCTACCGGGGGGGGGCTATGGCTACACCTTC
>TRBJ1-6|NA|TRBV30|TRBD1
CAWSVLRDRGASPLHF
TGTGCCTGGAGTGTTCTCCGGGACAGGGGGGCTTCACCCCTCCACTTT
>TRBJ1-5|NA|TRBV5-1|NA
CASSLRENSNQPQHF
TGCGCCAGCAGCTTGCGGGAGAATAGCAATCAGCCCCAGCATTTT
>TRBJ1-6|NA|TRBV25-1|NA
CASSETGYNSPLHF
TGTGCCAGCAGTGAGACAGGATATAATTCACCCCTCCACTTT
>TRBJ2-4|NA|TRBV5-6|TRBD2
CASSFSASGGARDIQYF
TGTGCCAGCAGCTTTTCCGCTAGCGGGGGGGCAAGGGACATTCAGTACTTC
>TRBJ2-5|NA|TRBV27|NA
CASSPQAGGQETQYF
TGTGCCAGCAGTCCCCAGGCTGGGGGCCAAGAGACCCAGTACTTC
>TRBJ1-1|NA|TRBV7-9|TRBD1
CASSGGQGTNTEAFF
TGTGCCAGCAGCGGGGGACAGGGGACGAACACTGAAGCTTTCTTT
>TRBJ2-3|NA|TRBV5-1|TRBD1
CASSLGQGGTDTQYF
TGCGCCAGCAGCTTGGGACAGGGGGGCACAGATACGCAGTATTTT
>TRBJ1-1|NA|TRBV18|NA
CASSLNMELNTEAFF
TGTGCCAGCTCCCTGAACATGGAACTGAACACTGAAGCTTTCTTT
>TRBJ1-1|NA|TRBV6-6|NA
CASSQADFLGPEAFF
TGTGCCAGCAGTCAAGCGGACTTCCTAGGACCTGAAGCTTTCTTT
>TRBJ2-1|NA|TRBV5-1|NA
CASSLTQGSYNEQFF
TGCGCCAGCAGCTTGACACAGGGTTCCTACAATGAGCAGTTCTTC
>TRBJ2-5|NA|TRBV5-1|TRBD1
CASSLTGTEETQYF
TGCGCCAGCAGCCTCACCGGGACAGAAGAGACCCAGTACTTC
>TRBJ1-6|NA|TRBV7-9|NA
CASSLWVGEESPLHF
TGTGCCAGCAGCTTATGGGTTGGCGAGGAGTCACCCCTCCACTTT
>TRBJ2-6|NA|TRBV25-1|NA
CASSTSGANVLTF
TGTGCCAGCAGCACCTCTGGGGCCAACGTCCTGACTTTC
>TRBJ1-5|NA|TRBV6-1|NA
CASSEYPQHF
TGTGCCAGCAGTGAGTATCCCCAGCATTTT
>TRBJ1-6|NA|TRBV18|NA
CASSPGSPHNSPLHF
TGTGCCAGCTCACCCGGGTCCCCTCATAATTCACCCCTCCACTTT
>TRBJ2-2|NA|TRBV10-1|NA
CASSVQGANTGELFF
TGCGCCAGCAGTGTCCAGGGCGCGAACACCGGGGAGCTGTTTTTT
>TRBJ1-2|NA|TRBV30|TRBD1
CAWRIDRGHYGYTF
TGTGCCTGGAGAATCGACAGGGGGCATTATGGCTACACCTTC
>TRBJ2-6|NA|TRBV5-5|TRBD1
CASSRTGGVSGANVLTF
TGTGCCAGCAGCAGAACAGGGGGCGTTAGTGGGGCCAACGTCCTGACTTTC
>TRBJ2-7|once|TRBV5-1|NA
CASSLGDEQYF
TGCGCCAGCAGCTTGGGTGACGAGCAGTACTTC
>TRBJ2-2|NA|TRBV6-1|NA
CASSSLNTGELFF
TGTGCCAGCAGTTCCCTAAACACCGGGGAGCTGTTTTTT
>TRBJ1-4|NA|TRBV5-1|NA
CASSLVGTNEKLFF
TGCGCCAGCAGCTTGGTGGGAACTAATGAAAAACTGTTTTTT
>TRBJ2-7|NA|TRBV4-1|NA
CASNTGQGNEQYF
TGCGCCAGCAACACAGGGCAAGGTAACGAGCAGTACTTC
>TRBJ2-1|NA|TRBV4-3|NA
CASSQHNEQFF
TGCGCCAGCAGCCAACACAATGAGCAGTTCTTC
>TRBJ1-1|once|TRBV2|NA
CASSKLPGSTEAFF
TGTGCCAGCAGTAAGCTCCCGGGGAGCACTGAAGCTTTCTTT